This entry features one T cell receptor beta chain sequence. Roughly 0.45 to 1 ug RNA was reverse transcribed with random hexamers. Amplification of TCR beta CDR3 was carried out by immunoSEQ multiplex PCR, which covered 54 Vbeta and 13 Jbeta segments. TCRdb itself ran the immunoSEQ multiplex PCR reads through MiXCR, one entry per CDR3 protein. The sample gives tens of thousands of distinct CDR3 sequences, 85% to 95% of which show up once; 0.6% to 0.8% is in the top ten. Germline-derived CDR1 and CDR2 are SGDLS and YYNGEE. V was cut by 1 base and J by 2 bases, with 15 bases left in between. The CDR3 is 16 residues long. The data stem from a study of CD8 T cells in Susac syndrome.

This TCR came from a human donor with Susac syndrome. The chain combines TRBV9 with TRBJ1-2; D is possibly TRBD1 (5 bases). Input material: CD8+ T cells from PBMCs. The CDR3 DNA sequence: TGTGCCAGCAGCGTATTTGACTCCTCAGGGAACTATGGCTACACCTTC. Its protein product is CASSVFDSSGNYGYTF.